A single sample gave rise to the 5 T cell receptor beta chains below, sequenced in a study of T-cell reconstitution after alpha-beta-depleted transplantation in children. Unique molecular identifiers were incorporated during preparation of the TCRbeta library. TCRdb re-called the PCR reads with MiXCR, one entry per CDR3 protein. The sample has about 420,000 distinct CDR3 sequences, 16% seen once. The sample here was PBMCs, mostly from graft donor cells, taken 360 days after TCRalphabeta/CD19-depleted stem cell transplant. These TCRs come from a boy less than two years old who had a stem cell transplant for Wiskott-Aldrich syndrome, so the T cells may come from the graft donor.

The J gene is TRBJ2-6, the V gene TRBV5-6; 8 nucleotides agree with TRBD1. The J segment lost 4 bases and the V segment lost 4 bases, leaving 13 bases of the junction unmatched. This CDR3 has 18 amino acids. Germline V gene sequence: CDR1 SGHDT, CDR2 YYEEEE. CDR3 residues: CASSEGQVPLGGANVLTF. CDR3 in DNA: TGTGCCAGCAGCGAGGGACAGGTGCCGCTTGGGGGGGCCAACGTCCTGACTTTC.

This clonotype appeared a few times. The chain has TRBV20-1 and TRBJ2-7; D uncertain. The CDR3 totals 15 residues. Between the trimmed V and J ends, which lost 0 bases and 0 bases, there was a span of 12 bases. Germline lookup yields CDR1 DFQATT and CDR2 SNEGSKA (reference sequence). The CDR3 loop is CSARDPGRSSYEQYF. The CDR3, as DNA: TGCAGTGCTAGAGATCCCGGCAGGAGCTCCTACGAGCAGTACTTC.

In this sample, this clonotype turned up a few times. This sequence joins TRBV10-3 and TRBJ2-3, with TRBD2 as a possible D gene (6 bases). From germline, CDR1 is ENHRY and CDR2 SYGVKD. With 0 bases removed from V and 5 bases from J, the gap between germline ends came to 15 bases. This CDR3 is 16 amino acids long. The DNA for the CDR3 is TGTGCCATCAGTGAGTCGGCCGGGAGTTGGGGAGATACGCAGTATTTT. It specifies CAISESAGSWGDTQYF.

This clonotype was detected ten times or more. The gene calls are TRBV3-1 and TRBJ2-5; D not resolved. The CDR3 contains 16 residues. CDR1 and CDR2 (germline): LGHDT, YNNKEL (reference sequence). Deletions cut 1 base from V and 1 base from J, with 13 bases between. The CDR3 bases are TGTGCCAGCAGCCAAGCTATCGGAGCGTCCCAAGAGACCCAGTACTTC. It codes for CASSQAIGASQETQYF.

The chain uses TRBV11-2 and TRBJ1-2, with D perhaps TRBD1 (5 bases). V lost 5 bases and J lost 5, with 18 bases in between. CDR1 and CDR2 (germline): SGHAT, FQNNGV. This CDR3 region has 15 residues. The CDR3 spells CASSPGGVGLYGYTF. Written as DNA, the CDR3 is TGTGCCAGCAGCCCCGGGGGGGTCGGGCTATATGGCTACACCTTC.